This T cell receptor beta chain was sequenced during a study of prognosis after radiotherapy for stage I lung cancer. Trimming at V came to 6 bases and at J to 0 bases, leaving 20 bases not matched to a gene. Germline assignment: CDR1 SGHRS and CDR2 YFSETQ. This CDR3 region has 21 residues. The genomic DNA TCR beta CDR3 region underwent two rounds of multiplex PCR. Primers specific to each TRBV and TRBJ gene were used in first-round PCR. A single record per CDR3 protein comes from TCRdb applying MiXCR to the multiplex PCR reads. Of around 51,000 distinct CDR3 sequences listed, over 30% are singletons. A remark on this clonotype: Its specificity is not known.

Points from the study as a whole: Some TCR clones were expanded. Whether these clones were tumor-specific was not determined. The study found that unique TCR clone counts fell after stereotactic body radiation therapy, median roughly 10,000 versus 7,000.

The V and J genes are TRBV5-1 and TRBJ2-1; 11 bases agree with TRBD2. This specimen was PBMCs, taken before or after stereotactic body radiation therapy (not recorded which). The sequence was obtained from a donor aged 50 or older with non-small cell lung cancer. CDR3 sequence reads: CASISPTSGTGAEISYNEQFF. CDR3 nucleotides: TGCGCCAGCATCTCGCCGACTAGCGGGACTGGGGCCGAAATCTCCTACAATGAGCAGTTCTTC.